These T cell receptor beta chains were read from a single sample in a study of cytomegalovirus exposure and HLA in healthy donors. The method was immunoSEQ multiplex PCR; TCRdb's version includes in-frame clones alone and lacks a portion of them. The table lists roughly 180,000 clones, around 82% of them singletons. Sequenced sample: PBMCs. Receptors were obtained from a man aged 25-45 years in good health and CMV-seronegative. The CDR3 runs from the conserved cysteine through the conserved F or W. The order of the fields is clone size, V gene, D gene, J gene, CDR3 protein, CDR3 DNA. The D gene is left open where the match is weak. Where a row states a size, it is once, few, many or the class of an expanded clone; other rows omit it.

clone size: .; V gene: TRBV28; D gene: TRBD2; J gene: TRBJ2-1; CDR3 protein: CASSPGTSSYNEQFF; CDR3 DNA: TGTGCCAGCAGTCCCGGGACTAGCTCCTACAATGAGCAGTTCTTC
clone size: .; V gene: TRBV5-1; D gene: .; J gene: TRBJ1-2; CDR3 protein: CASSSGLLESYGYTF; CDR3 DNA: TGCGCCAGCAGCAGTGGTCTCTTAGAAAGCTATGGCTACACCTTC
clone size: few; V gene: TRBV19; D gene: TRBD1; J gene: TRBJ1-1; CDR3 protein: CASSSVPGGTEAFF; CDR3 DNA: TGTGCCAGTAGTAGTGTCCCAGGGGGCACTGAAGCTTTCTTT
clone size: .; V gene: TRBV9; D gene: TRBD1; J gene: TRBJ1-1; CDR3 protein: CASSDDRDTEAFF; CDR3 DNA: TGTGCCAGCAGCGACGACAGGGATACTGAAGCTTTCTTT
clone size: .; V gene: TRBV2; D gene: TRBD2; J gene: TRBJ2-5; CDR3 protein: CASSLTDNLAGSGETQYF; CDR3 DNA: TGTGCCAGCAGCCTGACAGATAATCTAGCGGGGTCTGGAGAGACCCAGTACTTC
clone size: .; V gene: TRBV7-2; D gene: TRBD1; J gene: TRBJ2-7; CDR3 protein: CASSLVSGQGGYEQYF; CDR3 DNA: TGTGCCAGCAGCTTAGTTTCGGGACAGGGAGGTTACGAGCAGTACTTC
clone size: .; V gene: TRBV7-3; D gene: TRBD1; J gene: TRBJ2-6; CDR3 protein: CASSPGQANSGANVLTF; CDR3 DNA: TGTGCCAGCAGCCCGGGACAGGCGAACTCTGGGGCCAACGTCCTGACTTTC
clone size: .; V gene: TRBV6-5; D gene: .; J gene: TRBJ1-1; CDR3 protein: CAIRGGLEAFF; CDR3 DNA: TGTGCCATCAGAGGAGGTCTTGAAGCTTTCTTT
clone size: .; V gene: TRBV28; D gene: TRBD2; J gene: TRBJ2-7; CDR3 protein: CASTAGVAEQYF; CDR3 DNA: TGTGCCAGCACGGCGGGAGTGGCCGAGCAGTACTTC
clone size: .; V gene: TRBV9; D gene: TRBD1; J gene: TRBJ1-1; CDR3 protein: CASSPLTGLTEAFF; CDR3 DNA: TGTGCCAGCAGCCCCCTGACAGGGCTCACTGAAGCTTTCTTT
clone size: .; V gene: TRBV4-2; D gene: TRBD2; J gene: TRBJ2-7; CDR3 protein: CASSQETRRLTSGRAYEQYF; CDR3 DNA: TGTGCCAGCAGCCAAGAAACTAGGCGATTAACTAGCGGGAGAGCCTACGAGCAGTACTTC
clone size: .; V gene: TRBV2; D gene: .; J gene: TRBJ2-3; CDR3 protein: CASKQGRTDTQYF; CDR3 DNA: TGTGCCAGCAAACAGGGTCGGACAGATACGCAGTATTTT
clone size: .; V gene: TRBV5-1; D gene: .; J gene: TRBJ1-1; CDR3 protein: CASRQGRSVTEAFF; CDR3 DNA: TGCGCCAGCCGCCAGGGAAGGTCGGTTACTGAAGCTTTCTTT
clone size: few; V gene: TRBV7-8; D gene: TRBD1; J gene: TRBJ2-6; CDR3 protein: CASSHQSGTGISGANVLTF; CDR3 DNA: TGTGCCAGCAGCCACCAATCCGGGACAGGGATTTCTGGGGCCAACGTCCTGACTTTC
clone size: .; V gene: TRBV7-8; D gene: TRBD2; J gene: TRBJ2-7; CDR3 protein: CASSLASGRSYEQYF; CDR3 DNA: TGTGCCAGCAGCTTGGCTAGCGGGAGGTCCTACGAGCAGTACTTC
clone size: .; V gene: TRBV6-4; D gene: TRBD2; J gene: TRBJ2-3; CDR3 protein: CASSDSTSGGSDTQYF; CDR3 DNA: TGTGCCAGCAGTGACTCAACTAGCGGGGGTTCAGATACGCAGTATTTT
clone size: .; V gene: TRBV6-4; D gene: .; J gene: TRBJ1-1; CDR3 protein: CASRTTVNTEAFF; CDR3 DNA: TGTGCCAGCAGGACGACAGTGAACACTGAAGCTTTCTTT
clone size: .; V gene: TRBV15; D gene: TRBD2; J gene: TRBJ2-7; CDR3 protein: CATGGESSYEQYF; CDR3 DNA: TGTGCCACGGGGGGGGAAAGCTCCTACGAGCAGTACTTC